Included here is one TCR beta chain sequence, with context. Its matching antigen is unknown. This CDR3 region has 19 residues. Germline CDR1 reads KGHSH; CDR2 reads LQKENI. V lost 1 base and J lost 0, with 21 bases in between. This entry belongs to a study of blood T cells in healthy people across ages. Findings and limits, study-wide: Without sorted subsets, naive and antigen-experienced compartments could not be conclusively compared.

A J-beta primer mix and a sample-barcoded 5' primer were used in a second PCR of roughly 6 to 12 cycles. TCRdb itself ran the 5' RACE reads through MiXCR, one entry per CDR3 protein. Of 1.5 million to 2 million distinct CDR3 sequences listed, about 31% are singletons. The sequence came from a woman in her 30s in good health. The rearrangement joins TRBV18 to TRBJ1-2, with a possible D match to TRBD1 (5 bases). The sequenced sample consisted of blood. The CDR3 coding sequence is TGTGCCAGCTCACCACTTGGCCAATCAGGGTATCGAGCTAACTATGGCTACACCTTC. Translating it yields CASSPLGQSGYRANYGYTF.